The 27 T cell receptor beta chains below all came from one sample that was sequenced in a study of neurological immune-mediated disorders. TCRdb re-called the 5' RACE reads with MiXCR, one entry per CDR3 protein. The sample holds approximately 65,000 distinct CDR3 sequences, approximately 5.3% seen once. The sequenced sample was PBMCs. These receptors originate from a human donor with multiple sclerosis. The donor label of this sample is uncertain.

This clonotype was observed at least ten times. The CDR3 sequence: CSVEDGAGGLDEQFF. CDR3 in DNA: TGCAGCGTTGAAGATGGAGCGGGGGGGCTCGATGAGCAGTTCTTC. V is TRBV29-1 and J is TRBJ2-1; 10 nucleotides agree with TRBD2. The CDR3 runs 15 residues. The germline V gene has CDR1 SQVTM and CDR2 ANQGSEA. J lost 8 bases, V lost 0 bases, and 7 bases had no gene match.

This clonotype was counted ten times or more. The rearrangement joins TRBV28 to TRBJ1-4; 8 bases agree with TRBD1. With 4 bases clipped from V and 8 bases from J, the junction kept 3 bases outside the gene matches. The CDR3 loop spans 13 amino acids. Germline V CDR1 and CDR2: MDHEN, SYDVKM. CDR3 nucleotide sequence: TGTGCCAGCAGTTCCGGGACAGGCGAAAAACTGTTTTTT. Its translation: CASSSGTGEKLFF.

This clonotype showed up many times. The CDR3 protein is CASSEGGGWNQPQHF. Here the CDR3 DNA reads TGTGCCAGCAGTGAAGGGGGGGGGTGGAATCAGCCCCAGCATTTT. This chain joins TRBV2 and TRBJ1-5; TRBD1 is a possible D gene (5 bases). This CDR3 is built from 15 residues. V lost 1 base to trimming and J lost 4 bases, with 11 bases between them. CDR1 is SNHLY, CDR2 FYNNEI, per germline.

This clonotype was detected ten times or more. The rearrangement links TRBV7-9 to TRBJ1-1, with D possibly being TRBD1 (6 bases). V was cut by 4 bases and J by 0 bases, with 12 bases left in between. The V gene's germline CDR1 is SEHNR and CDR2 FQNEAQ (reference sequence). This CDR3 is 15 amino acids long. This chain's CDR3 is CASSWKQGMNTEAFF. DNA of the CDR3: TGTGCCAGCAGCTGGAAACAGGGAATGAACACTGAAGCTTTCTTT.

There are many counts of this clonotype. The chain is built from TRBV5-6 and TRBJ1-5; D not resolved. Per the germline V gene, CDR1 is SGHDT and CDR2 is YYEEEE. Deletions cut 0 bases from V and 1 base from J, with 8 bases between. The CDR3 length is 15 residues. CDR3 loop: CASSLGGVSNQPQHF. Here the CDR3 DNA reads TGTGCCAGCAGCTTGGGTGGGGTCAGCAATCAGCCCCAGCATTTT.

This clonotype has a count of ten or more. The J gene is TRBJ1-1, the V gene TRBV5-1; TRBD1 aligns across 7 bases. The V gene's germline CDR1 is SGHRS and CDR2 YFSETQ. J lost 5 bases, V lost 4 bases, and 11 bases had no gene match. There are 15 residues in the CDR3. The CDR3 region is CASSPRQGPMTEAFF. CDR3 in DNA: TGCGCCAGCAGCCCTCGACAGGGCCCGATGACTGAAGCTTTCTTT. The full variable domain, its missing parts supplied by reference TRBV5-1 and TRBJ1-1, is KAGVTQTPRYLIKTRGQQVTLSCSPISGHRSVSWYQQTPGQGLQFLFEYFSETQRNKGNFPGRFSGRQFSNSRSEMNVSTLELGDSALYLCASSPRQGPMTEAFFGQGTRLTVV.

This clonotype was detected a few times. The chain carries TRBV18 and TRBJ2-1, with 10 bases lining up with TRBD1. This CDR3 contains 18 residues. Trimming removed 4 bases from V and 4 bases from J; junction bases left unmatched: 13. Per germline, CDR1 KGHSH and CDR2 LQKENI. CDR3 DNA sequence: TGTGCCAGCTCACGGGACAGGGGCCGGAGGGGTATTTACAATGAGCAGTTCTTC. Its protein is CASSRDRGRRGIYNEQFF.

This clonotype was seen repeatedly, ten times or more. The CDR3 coding sequence is TGTGCCAGCAGCTTTAGCAGGGAGACCGGGGAGCTGTTTTTT. Its translation is CASSFSRETGELFF. The rearrangement uses TRBV11-3 and TRBJ2-2; D is tentatively TRBD1 or TRBD2 (5 bases each). The CDR3 totals 14 residues. Germline CDR1 is SGHNT and CDR2 is YENEEA. The V end lost 3 bases, the J end lost 5 bases, and 10 bases lay between the germline ends. Combining the CDR3 with reference TRBV11-3 and TRBJ2-2 gives the whole variable domain EAGVVQSPRYKIIEKKQPVAFWCNPISGHNTLYWYLQNLGQGPELLIRYENEEAVDDSQLPKDRFSAERLKGVDSTLKIQPAELGDSAVYLCASSFSRETGELFFGEGSRLTVL.

At least ten counts were recorded for this clonotype. The chain employs TRBV4-1 and TRBJ1-2; perhaps TRBD1 as D (5 bases). The CDR3 consists of 14 residues. Trimming took off 3 bases at V and 4 bases at J, with 12 bases between the two ends. Germline values: CDR1 MGHRA, CDR2 YSYEKL. The CDR3 loop reads CASSHAQGSYGYTF. Written as DNA, the CDR3 is TGCGCCAGCAGCCACGCTCAGGGTAGCTATGGCTACACCTTC.

This clonotype came up many times. The J gene is TRBJ2-3, the V gene TRBV7-9; 8 bases fit TRBD1. V trimming: 6 bases; J trimming: 4 bases; junction bases outside the gene matches: 3. This CDR3 is built from 13 residues. The germline V gene has CDR1 SEHNR and CDR2 FQNEAQ (reference sequence). The CDR3 here is CASRLTGADTQYF. Here the CDR3 DNA reads TGTGCCAGCAGACTGACAGGGGCAGATACGCAGTATTTT.

In this sample, this clonotype turned up many times. This rearrangement joins TRBV5-1 to TRBJ2-1; D remains ambiguous. This CDR3 has 16 amino acids. CDR1 and CDR2 (germline): SGHRS, YFSETQ. V was cut by 0 bases and J by 0 bases, with 10 bases left in between. The CDR3 spells CASSLEGATSYNEQFF. DNA for the CDR3: TGCGCCAGCAGCTTGGAGGGTGCGACCTCCTACAATGAGCAGTTCTTC.

This clonotype occurred many times. The chain links TRBV20-1 to TRBJ1-1, with D uncertain. Trimming shortened V by 5 bases and J by 8 bases, and 12 bases separated the two germline ends. The CDR3 extends over 11 amino acids. Germline V gene sequence: CDR1 DFQATT, CDR2 SNEGSKA (reference sequence). This chain's CDR3 is CSALADGEAFF. CDR3 sequence (DNA): TGCAGTGCTTTAGCGGACGGAGAAGCTTTCTTT.

This clonotype was observed many times. The V and J genes are TRBV7-6 and TRBJ2-2; the match to TRBD1 covers 8 bases. The CDR3 has 16 amino acids. With V trimmed by 5 bases and J by 4 bases, 9 bases remained unmatched. CDR1 is SGHVS and CDR2 is FNYEAQ in the germline V gene. The CDR3 is CASSPRTGRSTGELFF. The CDR3 DNA reads as TGTGCCAGCAGCCCCCGGACAGGGCGGAGCACCGGGGAGCTGTTTTTT.

This clonotype was counted many times. V is TRBV5-6 and J is TRBJ1-2; D unresolved. Trimming shortened V by 4 bases and J by 7 bases, and 20 bases separated the two germline ends. The V gene's germline CDR1 is SGHDT and CDR2 YYEEEE. CDR3 size: 15 residues. The CDR3 sequence: CASSLLSLVQGGYTF. CDR3 in DNA: TGTGCCAGCAGCCTACTCAGCCTTGTCCAAGGTGGCTACACCTTC.

This clonotype was observed many times. The chain carries TRBV7-8 and TRBJ2-3, with a possible D match to TRBD2 (5 bases). The CDR3 covers 14 residues. Germline V gene lookup returns CDR1 SGHVS and CDR2 FQNEAQ. The germline V and J ends were trimmed by 1 base and 3 bases, with 8 bases remaining between them. DNA of the CDR3: TGTGCCAGCAGCTTAGACCGGGGAACAGATACGCAGTATTTT. This encodes CASSLDRGTDTQYF.

This clonotype has at least ten counts. This chain uses TRBV29-1 with TRBJ1-1; TRBD1 agrees at 11 bases. Germline V gene lookup returns CDR1 SQVTM and CDR2 ANQGSEA. The trim removed 4 bases at V and 4 bases at J, leaving 8 bases unmatched. The CDR3 extends over 15 amino acids. CDR3 amino acids: CSVGTGGAGGTEAFF. The CDR3 DNA is TGCAGCGTTGGGACAGGGGGCGCAGGAGGCACTGAAGCTTTCTTT.

This clonotype was picked up one time. The chain has TRBV11-3 and TRBJ2-3; D tentatively reads TRBD1 or TRBD2 (6 bases each). This CDR3 region has 17 residues. CDR1 is SGHNT, CDR2 YENEEA, per germline. Trimming pared 11 bases from V and 1 base from J, leaving 25 bases between. The DNA of the CDR3 is TGTGCCTCCCCGGGGGCAGAATCCCCCTTAGGCACAGATACGCAGTATTTT. Translation gives CASPGAESPLGTDTQYF.

This clonotype was counted at least ten times. The chain joins TRBV4-1 to TRBJ2-2, with TRBD1 identical over 7 bases. Germline V lookup: CDR1 MGHRA, CDR2 YSYEKL. The CDR3 extends over 17 amino acids. V gave up 5 bases and J gave up 2 bases; unmatched junction bases: 11. The CDR3 DNA follows: TGCGCCAGCAGCTCACACCTGGGACAGTTAAACACCGGGGAGCTGTTTTTT. It encodes CASSSHLGQLNTGELFF.

The table lists this clonotype with many counts. V gene TRBV2 combines with J gene TRBJ1-1; maybe TRBD1 (5 bases). V was pared by 4 bases and J by 10 bases, with 22 bases between. The CDR3 length is 15 residues. Germline-derived CDR1 and CDR2 are SNHLY and FYNNEI. In DNA, the CDR3 is TGTGCCAGCAGTGGAGTGGGGGGGAGCCCTGAAGGAGCTTTCTTT. As protein: CASSGVGGSPEGAFF. Full variable domain (outside the CDR3, taken from reference TRBV2 and TRBJ1-1): EPEVTQTPSHQVTQMGQEVILRCVPISNHLYFYWYRQILGQKVEFLVSFYNNEISEKSEIFDDQFSVERPDGSNFTLKIRSTKLEDSAMYFCASSGVGGSPEGAFFGQGTRLTVV.

This clonotype was recorded many times. The genes are TRBV7-9 and TRBJ2-3; 8 bases are shared with TRBD2. Germline trimming cut 6 bases from V and 5 bases from J; bases unmatched to any gene: 13. Looked up from germline, CDR1 is SEHNR and CDR2 is FQNEAQ (reference sequence). The CDR3 runs 16 residues. The CDR3 sequence: CASRQAESGGGDTQYF. The CDR3 DNA reads TGTGCCAGCAGACAAGCGGAGAGCGGGGGCGGAGATACGCAGTATTTT.

In this sample, this clonotype turned up many times. V and J are TRBV12-3 or TRBV12-4 and TRBJ1-6; possibly TRBD1 for D (5 bases). The CDR3 contains 14 residues. V was shortened by 2 bases and J by 6 bases, with 8 bases between the two germline ends. The CDR3 reads CASSLSTANSPLHF. Written as DNA, the CDR3 is TGTGCCAGCAGTTTATCGACAGCTAATTCACCCCTCCACTTT.

This clonotype was counted ten times or more. The genes are TRBV12-3 or TRBV12-4 and TRBJ2-7; D may correspond to TRBD1 or TRBD2 (6 bases each). Trimming shortened V by 2 bases and J by 4 bases, and 12 bases separated the two germline ends. This CDR3 contains 14 residues. CDR3: CASSLSGAGYEQYF. Here the CDR3 DNA reads TGTGCCAGCAGTTTATCGGGGGCTGGGTACGAGCAGTACTTC.

This clonotype was seen more than once but under ten times. This chain joins TRBV20-1 and TRBJ1-3; TRBD1 agrees at 7 bases. CDR3 length equals 14 residues. Germline CDR1 is DFQATT and CDR2 is SNEGSKA (reference sequence). The ends lost 3 bases at V and 4 bases at J; junction bases unmatched: 6. CDR3 sequence reads: CSASRQGWGNTIYF. CDR3 coding DNA: TGCAGTGCTAGCAGACAGGGTTGGGGAAACACCATATATTTT.

This clonotype was detected ten times or more. The rearrangement joins TRBV10-2 to TRBJ1-2, with TRBD1 matching 12 bases. The V and J ends lost 7 bases and 7 bases, in that order; junction bases with no gene match: 7. Per the germline V gene, CDR1 is WSHSY and CDR2 is SAAADI. The CDR3 spans 14 residues. CDR3 nucleotides: TGCGCCAGCAACCCGGGACAGGGGGCAGGTGGCTACACCTTC. Its translation is CASNPGQGAGGYTF.

This clonotype has at least ten counts. The CDR3 protein is CASSPQLTVSYEQYF. CDR3 DNA: TGTGCCAGCAGCCCCCAGTTGACAGTCTCCTACGAGCAGTACTTC. This chain connects TRBV3-1 to TRBJ2-7, with D possibly TRBD1 on 5 matching bases. V was trimmed by 4 bases and J by 0 bases, leaving 13 bases between them. CDR1 is LGHDT and CDR2 is YNNKEL in the germline V gene (reference sequence). The CDR3 consists of 15 residues.

This clonotype showed up many times. V gene TRBV15 combines with J gene TRBJ2-7; D may match TRBD1 or TRBD2 (5 bases each). The germline V gene has CDR1 LNHNV and CDR2 YYDKDF (reference sequence). V was shortened by 4 bases and J by 3 bases, with 13 bases between the two germline ends. The CDR3 covers 14 residues. The DNA for the CDR3 is TGTGCCACCAGCATTGGGACCATCGTCTACGAGCAGTACTTC. Encoded protein: CATSIGTIVYEQYF.

This clonotype came up many times. The chain links TRBV7-9 to TRBJ2-7; 8 nucleotides agree with TRBD1. Per the germline V gene, CDR1 is SEHNR and CDR2 is FQNEAQ (reference sequence). The V and J ends lost 2 bases and 3 bases, in that order; junction bases with no gene match: 6. The CDR3 contains 15 residues. The CDR3 region has the DNA TGTGCCAGCAGCTTATACCCGGGACAGGACTACGAGCAGTACTTC. Protein sequence: CASSLYPGQDYEQYF.